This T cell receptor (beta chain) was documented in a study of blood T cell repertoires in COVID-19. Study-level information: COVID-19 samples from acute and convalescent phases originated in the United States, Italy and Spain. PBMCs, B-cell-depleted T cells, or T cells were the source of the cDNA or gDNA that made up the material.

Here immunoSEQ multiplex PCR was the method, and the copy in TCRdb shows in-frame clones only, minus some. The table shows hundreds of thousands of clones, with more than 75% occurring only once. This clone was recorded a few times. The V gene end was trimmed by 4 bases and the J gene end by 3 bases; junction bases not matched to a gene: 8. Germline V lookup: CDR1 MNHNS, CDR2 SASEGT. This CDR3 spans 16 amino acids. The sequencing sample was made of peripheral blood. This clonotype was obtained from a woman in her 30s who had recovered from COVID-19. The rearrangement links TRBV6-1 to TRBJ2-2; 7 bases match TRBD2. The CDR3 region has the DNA TGTGCCAGCAGTGGCGGGGGACTGATCGACACCGGGGAGCTGTTTTTT. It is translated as CASSGGGLIDTGELFF.